The sequence of this T cell receptor beta chain was determined in a study of OX40 agonist ivuxolimab in advanced cancers. The method was immunoSEQ multiplex PCR; TCRdb's version includes in-frame clones alone and lacks a portion of them. The sample gives about 50,000 clones, 70% to 90% of which show up once; approximately 0.78% is in the top ten. Germline CDR1 is SGDLS and CDR2 is YYNGEE. The CDR3 has 18 residues. With 3 bases clipped from V and 0 bases from J, the junction kept 9 bases outside the gene matches. The sequence came from an adult with an advanced solid tumor such as melanoma, head and neck, liver or kidney cancer. The sequenced sample was CD4+ or CD8+ T cells sorted from blood, obtained in a trial of the OX40 agonist ivuxolimab. The gene calls are TRBV9 and TRBJ2-6; TRBD1 agrees at 7 bases. CDR3 in amino acids: CASSARQGFFSGANVLTF. CDR3 nucleotide sequence: TGTGCCAGCAGCGCGCGACAGGGTTTTTTCTCTGGGGCCAACGTCCTGACTTTC.